By share, the clone carrying this TCR beta chain counts as medium-sized (0.01 to 0.1%). Adaptor-ligated barcode primers were used to amplify TRBV12-4/TRBJ1-2 clonotypes. MiXCR, applied by TCRdb to the multiplex PCR reads, yields one record per CDR3 protein. Here the sample spans just under 2,500 distinct CDR3 sequences, roughly 2.3% being singletons. CDR3 size: 14 residues. V was cut by 7 bases and J by 1 base, with 13 bases left in between. Cells sorted as Tregs were CD4+, CD25+ and CD127-/low. The V and J genes are TRBV12-3 or TRBV12-4 and TRBJ1-2; possibly TRBD1 for D (5 bases). This TCR was recovered from a female donor with breast cancer. The sample comprised tumor-infiltrating Tregs sorted from the breast tumor. For the CDR3, the DNA is TGTGCCAGCACGACAGATCTATTTAACTATGGCTACACCTTC. It translates to CASTTDLFNYGYTF.